These T cell receptor beta chains were read from a single sample in a study of cytomegalovirus exposure and HLA in healthy donors. Sequenced by immunoSEQ multiplex PCR; TCRdb stores in-frame clones only, minus some. The sample has about 150,000 clones, about four fifths seen once; the top ten hold approximately 3%. The sequenced material came from PBMCs. Receptor source: a man in his late teens or twenties in good health and CMV-seronegative. Each CDR3 is given with its conserved first and last residue. Each record gives: V gene, clone size, D gene, J gene, CDR3 DNA, CDR3 protein. D genes are given only for firm matches. Part of the rows lack a size; the others show once, few, many or a class for expanded clones.

V gene: TRBV11-2; clone size: few; D gene: TRBD2; J gene: TRBJ2-1; CDR3 DNA: TGTGCCAGCAGCCAGGGACTAGCGGGGTACTACAATGAGCAGTTCTTC; CDR3 protein: CASSQGLAGYYNEQFF
V gene: TRBV9; clone size: -; D gene: TRBD2; J gene: TRBJ2-1; CDR3 DNA: TGTGCCAGCAGCGTAGCTGTTGGACTAGCGGGGGGGCTCAATGAGCAGTTCTTC; CDR3 protein: CASSVAVGLAGGLNEQFF
V gene: TRBV14; clone size: -; D gene: -; J gene: TRBJ2-1; CDR3 DNA: TGTGCCAGCAGCCAAGTCGCCAGCTACAATGAGCAGTTCTTC; CDR3 protein: CASSQVASYNEQFF
V gene: TRBV11-2; clone size: -; D gene: TRBD1; J gene: TRBJ2-7; CDR3 DNA: TGTGCCAGCAGAACCGGGACAGTGGGCTACGAGCAGTACTTC; CDR3 protein: CASRTGTVGYEQYF
V gene: TRBV4-3; clone size: -; D gene: -; J gene: TRBJ2-7; CDR3 DNA: TGCGCCAGCAGCCAAGATATTACGGGCAAGGGGGACTACGAGCAGTACTTC; CDR3 protein: CASSQDITGKGDYEQYF
V gene: TRBV6-6; clone size: -; D gene: -; J gene: TRBJ2-2; CDR3 DNA: TGTGCCAGCAGTTCTCCAACGGGACAAGGTTCACTGTTTTTT; CDR3 protein: CASSSPTGQGSLFF
V gene: TRBV10-3; clone size: few; D gene: TRBD2; J gene: TRBJ2-1; CDR3 DNA: TGTGCCACCACCCCGGGACTAACCCACAATGAGCAGTTCTTC; CDR3 protein: CATTPGLTHNEQFF
V gene: TRBV28; clone size: -; D gene: -; J gene: TRBJ1-1; CDR3 DNA: TGTGCCAGCAGTTCCGCGACAGTGGGCACTGAAGCTTTCTTT; CDR3 protein: CASSSATVGTEAFF
V gene: TRBV7-2; clone size: -; D gene: -; J gene: TRBJ1-5; CDR3 DNA: TGTGCCAGCAGCCCATTCTCGGCAGGGACTAATCAGCCCCAGCATTTT; CDR3 protein: CASSPFSAGTNQPQHF
V gene: TRBV5-1; clone size: -; D gene: -; J gene: TRBJ2-3; CDR3 DNA: TGCGCCAGCAGCTTGATTAGTTCCACAGATACGCAGTATTTT; CDR3 protein: CASSLISSTDTQYF
V gene: TRBV4-1; clone size: -; D gene: TRBD2; J gene: TRBJ2-5; CDR3 DNA: TGCGCCAGCAGCCAATATGGTAGCGGGGAAGAGACCCAGTACTTC; CDR3 protein: CASSQYGSGEETQYF
V gene: TRBV4-3; clone size: -; D gene: TRBD1; J gene: TRBJ2-5; CDR3 DNA: TGCGCCAGCAGCCAAGAAGGGACAGGGTCTGAGACCCAGTACTTC; CDR3 protein: CASSQEGTGSETQYF
V gene: TRBV11-1; clone size: -; D gene: -; J gene: TRBJ2-5; CDR3 DNA: TGTGCCAGCAGCTTAGATGGTGCGGGGTCGGGGACCCAGTACTTC; CDR3 protein: CASSLDGAGSGTQYF
V gene: TRBV5-1; clone size: -; D gene: -; J gene: TRBJ1-4; CDR3 DNA: TGCGCCAGCAGCTTTAGTGTTGCGACTAATGAAAAACTGTTTTTT; CDR3 protein: CASSFSVATNEKLFF
V gene: TRBV6-1; clone size: few; D gene: -; J gene: TRBJ2-2; CDR3 DNA: TGTGCCAGCAGTGCCGACAAAACCCCCTTGAACACCGGGGAGCTGTTTTTT; CDR3 protein: CASSADKTPLNTGELFF
V gene: TRBV18; clone size: -; D gene: -; J gene: TRBJ1-4; CDR3 DNA: TGTGCCAGCTCTGCGGATACGGCTAATGAAAAACTGTTTTTT; CDR3 protein: CASSADTANEKLFF
V gene: TRBV4-3; clone size: -; D gene: TRBD1; J gene: TRBJ2-4; CDR3 DNA: TGCGCCAGCAGCCAAGCCCAGGGGGCGGGAAACATTCAGTACTTC; CDR3 protein: CASSQAQGAGNIQYF
V gene: TRBV4-2; clone size: -; D gene: -; J gene: TRBJ1-1; CDR3 DNA: TGTGCCAGCAGCGCTGGGGAGAGGAGCACTGAAGCTTTCTTT; CDR3 protein: CASSAGERSTEAFF
V gene: TRBV5-1; clone size: few; D gene: TRBD1; J gene: TRBJ1-1; CDR3 DNA: TGCGCCAGCAGCTTGAGCGGACAGGGGGCTTTCTTT; CDR3 protein: CASSLSGQGAFF
V gene: TRBV2; clone size: -; D gene: -; J gene: TRBJ2-5; CDR3 DNA: TGTGCCAGCATCTATGGAGAGACCCAGTACTTC; CDR3 protein: CASIYGETQYF
V gene: TRBV15; clone size: few; D gene: -; J gene: TRBJ1-3; CDR3 DNA: TGTGCCACCAGCAGAGGGGGAGCAGGACCCTCTGGAAACACCATATATTTT; CDR3 protein: CATSRGGAGPSGNTIYF
V gene: TRBV2; clone size: -; D gene: TRBD1; J gene: TRBJ1-2; CDR3 DNA: TGTGCCAGCAGCGCGGGACAGGGTTATGGCTACACCTTC; CDR3 protein: CASSAGQGYGYTF
V gene: TRBV7-6; clone size: -; D gene: TRBD1; J gene: TRBJ2-1; CDR3 DNA: TGTGCCAGCAGCCAAAGGACAGGGGGTATCAATGAGCAGTTCTTC; CDR3 protein: CASSQRTGGINEQFF
V gene: TRBV4-1; clone size: -; D gene: -; J gene: TRBJ1-2; CDR3 DNA: TGCGCCAGCACCGCCTTGACAGGCCCCCTGGATGGCTACACCTTC; CDR3 protein: CASTALTGPLDGYTF